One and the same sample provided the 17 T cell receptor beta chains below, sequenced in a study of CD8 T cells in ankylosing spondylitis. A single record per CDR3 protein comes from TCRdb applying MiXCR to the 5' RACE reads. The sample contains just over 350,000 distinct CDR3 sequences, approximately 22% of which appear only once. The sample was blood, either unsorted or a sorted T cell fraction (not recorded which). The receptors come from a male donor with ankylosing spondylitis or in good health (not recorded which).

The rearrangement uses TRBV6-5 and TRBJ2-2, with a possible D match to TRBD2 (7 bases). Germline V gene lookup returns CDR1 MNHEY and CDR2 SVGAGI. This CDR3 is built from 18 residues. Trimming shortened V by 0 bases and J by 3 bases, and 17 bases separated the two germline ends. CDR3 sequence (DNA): TGTGCCAGCAGTTACTCGACACCGGGGGGCGGAGACACCGGGGAGCTGTTTTTT. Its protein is CASSYSTPGGGDTGELFF.

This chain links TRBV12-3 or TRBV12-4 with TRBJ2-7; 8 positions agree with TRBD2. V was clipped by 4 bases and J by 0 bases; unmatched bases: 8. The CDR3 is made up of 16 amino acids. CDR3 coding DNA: TGTGCCAGCAGTTCGGGGGCGGGGGGCTTCTCCTACGAGCAGTACTTC. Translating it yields CASSSGAGGFSYEQYF.

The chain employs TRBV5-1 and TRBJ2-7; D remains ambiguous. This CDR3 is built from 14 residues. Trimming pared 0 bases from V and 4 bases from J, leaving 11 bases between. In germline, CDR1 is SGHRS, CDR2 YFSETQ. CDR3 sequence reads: CASSLVGLGYEQYF. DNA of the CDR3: TGCGCCAGCAGCTTGGTAGGGCTAGGATACGAGCAGTACTTC.

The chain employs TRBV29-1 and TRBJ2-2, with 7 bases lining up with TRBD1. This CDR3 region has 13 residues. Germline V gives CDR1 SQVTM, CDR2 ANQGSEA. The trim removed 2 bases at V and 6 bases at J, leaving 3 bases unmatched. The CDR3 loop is CSVETGVAGELFF. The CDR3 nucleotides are TGCAGCGTTGAAACAGGGGTGGCCGGGGAGCTGTTTTTT.

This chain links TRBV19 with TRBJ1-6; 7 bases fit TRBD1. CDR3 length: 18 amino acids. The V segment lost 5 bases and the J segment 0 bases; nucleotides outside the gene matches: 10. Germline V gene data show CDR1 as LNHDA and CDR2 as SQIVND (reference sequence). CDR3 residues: CASSPPGQYDSYNSPLHF. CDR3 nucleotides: TGTGCCAGTAGTCCACCGGGACAGTACGACTCCTATAATTCACCCCTCCACTTT.

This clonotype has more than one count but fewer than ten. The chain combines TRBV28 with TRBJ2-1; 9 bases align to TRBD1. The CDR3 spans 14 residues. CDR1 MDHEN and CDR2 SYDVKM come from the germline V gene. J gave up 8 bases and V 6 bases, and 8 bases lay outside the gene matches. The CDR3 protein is CASRTGTGIDEQFF. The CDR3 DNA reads TGTGCCAGCAGGACCGGGACAGGGATCGATGAGCAGTTCTTC.

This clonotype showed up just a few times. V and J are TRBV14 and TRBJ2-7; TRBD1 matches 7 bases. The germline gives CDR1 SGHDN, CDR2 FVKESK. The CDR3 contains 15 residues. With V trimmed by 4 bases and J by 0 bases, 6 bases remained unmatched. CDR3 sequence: CASSRDRTSSYEQYF. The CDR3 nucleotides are TGTGCCAGCAGCCGGGACAGAACAAGCTCCTACGAGCAGTACTTC. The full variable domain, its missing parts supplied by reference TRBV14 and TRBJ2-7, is EAGVTQFPSHSVIEKGQTVTLRCDPISGHDNLYWYRRVMGKEIKFLLHFVKESKQDESGMPNNRFLAERTGGTYSTLKVQPAELEDSGVYFCASSRDRTSSYEQYFGPGTRLTVT.

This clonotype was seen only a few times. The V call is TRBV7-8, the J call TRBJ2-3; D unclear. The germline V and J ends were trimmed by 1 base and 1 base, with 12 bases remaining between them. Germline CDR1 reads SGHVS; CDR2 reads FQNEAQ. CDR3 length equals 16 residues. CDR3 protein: CASSLVDGRGTDTQYF. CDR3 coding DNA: TGTGCCAGCAGCTTAGTTGACGGTCGGGGCACAGATACGCAGTATTTT. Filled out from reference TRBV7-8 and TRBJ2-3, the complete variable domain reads GAGVSQSPRYKVAKRGQDVALRCDPISGHVSLFWYQQALGQGPEFLTYFQNEAQLDKSGLPSDRFFAERPEGSVSTLKIQRTQQEDSAVYLCASSLVDGRGTDTQYFGPGTRLTVL.

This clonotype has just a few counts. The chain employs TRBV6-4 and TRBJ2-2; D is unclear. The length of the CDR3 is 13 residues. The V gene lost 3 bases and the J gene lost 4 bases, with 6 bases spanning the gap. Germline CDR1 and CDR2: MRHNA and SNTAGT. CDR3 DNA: TGTGCCAGCAGTGAGACGGCCACCGGGGAGCTGTTTTTT. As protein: CASSETATGELFF.

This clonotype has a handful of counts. DNA of the CDR3: TGCGCCAGCAGCTTGGATTCCCTGAGCTCCTACAATGAGCAGTTCTTC. It translates to CASSLDSLSSYNEQFF. The rearrangement uses TRBV5-1 and TRBJ2-1; D ambiguous. The CDR3 runs to 16 residues. Per germline, CDR1 SGHRS and CDR2 YFSETQ. The ends were cut back, 0 bases at V and 0 bases at J, with 10 bases in the middle.

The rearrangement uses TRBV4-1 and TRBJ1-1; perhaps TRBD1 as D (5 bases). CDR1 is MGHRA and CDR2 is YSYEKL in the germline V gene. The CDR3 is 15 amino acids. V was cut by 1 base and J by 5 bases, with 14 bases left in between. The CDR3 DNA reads TGCGCCAGCAGCCAAGGTCCCATCACAGGAACTGAAGCTTTCTTT. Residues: CASSQGPITGTEAFF.

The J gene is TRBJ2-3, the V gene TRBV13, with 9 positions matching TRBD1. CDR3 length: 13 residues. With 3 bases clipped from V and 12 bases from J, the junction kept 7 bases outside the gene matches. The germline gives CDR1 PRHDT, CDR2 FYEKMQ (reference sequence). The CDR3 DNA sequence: TGTGCCAGCAGCTTGGGGACAGGGAGGGCCCAGTATTTT. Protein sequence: CASSLGTGRAQYF.

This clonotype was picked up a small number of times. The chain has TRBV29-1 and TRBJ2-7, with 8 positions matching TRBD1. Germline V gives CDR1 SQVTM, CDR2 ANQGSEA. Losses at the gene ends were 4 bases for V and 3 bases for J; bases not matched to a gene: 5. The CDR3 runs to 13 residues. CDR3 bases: TGCAGCGTTGGGGGACAGGAAGACTACGAGCAGTACTTC. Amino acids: CSVGGQEDYEQYF.

This CDR3 reads CSVNHGVYEQYF. The CDR3 nucleotides are TGCAGCGTAAACCACGGGGTCTACGAGCAGTACTTC. This sequence joins TRBV29-1 and TRBJ2-7; D perhaps matches TRBD2 (5 bases). Trimming stripped 6 bases from V and 3 bases from J, with 12 bases between. Per the germline V gene, CDR1 is SQVTM and CDR2 is ANQGSEA. This CDR3 comprises 12 residues.

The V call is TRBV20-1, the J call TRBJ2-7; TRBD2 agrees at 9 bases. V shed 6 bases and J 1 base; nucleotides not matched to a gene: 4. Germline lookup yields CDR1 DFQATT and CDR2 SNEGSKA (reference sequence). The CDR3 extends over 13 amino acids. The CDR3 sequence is CSARLAASYEQYF. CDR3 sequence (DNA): TGCAGTGCCAGACTAGCGGCGTCCTACGAGCAGTACTTC.

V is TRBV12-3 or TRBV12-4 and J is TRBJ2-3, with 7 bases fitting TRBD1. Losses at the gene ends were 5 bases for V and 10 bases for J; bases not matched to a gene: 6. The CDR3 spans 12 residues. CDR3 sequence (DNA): TGTGCCAGCAGTCCCGGACAGGTGGCGCAGTATTTT. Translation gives CASSPGQVAQYF.

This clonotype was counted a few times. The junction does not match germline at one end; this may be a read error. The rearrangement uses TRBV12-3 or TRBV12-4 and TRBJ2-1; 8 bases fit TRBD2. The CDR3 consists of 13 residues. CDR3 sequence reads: CASSPALRTGGAF. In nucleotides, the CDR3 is TGTGCCAGCAGCCCCGCTTTGAGGACGGGAGGGGCCTTC.